Each of the 11 T cell receptor beta chains below was sequenced from the same sample in a study of cytomegalovirus exposure and HLA in healthy donors. In the PCR, 60 Vbeta and 13 Jbeta primers were used. Clones were sequenced by immunoSEQ multiplex PCR, and TCRdb holds only the in-frame ones, with some missing. Among about 50,000 clones listed, around 70% were seen once. Source material: PBMCs. These receptors all come from a woman aged 45-60 years in good health and CMV-seronegative.

This clone is termed medium-sized. The rearrangement links TRBV4-2 to TRBJ2-3, with D hard to call. V was trimmed by 5 bases and J by 3 bases, leaving 18 bases between them. This CDR3 is 16 amino acids long. From germline, CDR1 is LGHNA and CDR2 YNFKEQ. The CDR3 DNA sequence: TGTGCCAGCAGCGCCGTCGCTAACGGTGCGACAGATACGCAGTATTTT. It encodes CASSAVANGATDTQYF.

The chain is built from TRBV27 and TRBJ1-1; 8 nucleotides match TRBD1. The germline gives CDR1 MNHEY, CDR2 SMNVEV (reference sequence). The CDR3 consists of 15 residues. Trimming removed 0 bases from V and 5 bases from J; junction bases left unmatched: 5. The CDR3: CASSLSNRGVTEAFF. DNA of the CDR3: TGTGCCAGCAGTTTATCGAACAGGGGGGTGACTGAAGCTTTCTTT.

CDR3 coding DNA: TGTGCCTGGAGTGTAAGAGGGAACACTGAAGCTTTCTTT. This sequence encodes CAWSVRGNTEAFF. The chain links TRBV30 to TRBJ1-1; unclear D gene. The CDR3 extends over 13 amino acids. Trimming left V 0 bases short and J 1 base short, with 6 bases between. Germline V gene lookup returns CDR1 GTSNPN and CDR2 SVGIG (reference sequence).

The V call is TRBV20-1, the J call TRBJ2-7; D uncertain. The CDR3 runs 11 residues. Germline-derived CDR1 and CDR2 are DFQATT and SNEGSKA (reference sequence). V dropped 6 bases and J dropped 7 bases, with 13 bases sitting between them. CDR3 region: CSAEDLYEQYF. The CDR3 DNA is TGCAGTGCCGAGGATCTTTATGAGCAGTACTTC.

This chain uses TRBV2 with TRBJ1-1; no clear D gene. In germline, CDR1 is SNHLY, CDR2 FYNNEI. This CDR3 has 12 residues. V was shortened by 7 bases and J by 0 bases, with 6 bases between the two germline ends. The CDR3 DNA reads as TGTGCCAGCACTCTCCTGAACACTGAAGCTTTCTTT. It encodes CASTLLNTEAFF.

This rearrangement joins TRBV5-4 to TRBJ2-7, with 8 bases aligning to TRBD2. Germline V gene sequence: CDR1 SGHNT, CDR2 YYREEE (reference sequence). V shed 4 bases, J shed 9 bases, and the junction held 6 bases outside the gene matches. The CDR3 is made up of 12 amino acids. The CDR3 DNA reads TGTGCCAGCAGCCCCGGGGGGGGCCGGCAGTACTTC. It yields the protein CASSPGGGRQYF.

This sequence joins TRBV21-1 and TRBJ1-5. TRBV21-1 is a known pseudogene. This CDR3 has 14 amino acids. CDR3 loop: CASSPPGSNQPQHF. The CDR3 DNA follows: TGTGCCAGCAGCCCCCCGGGAAGCAATCAGCCCCAGCATTTT.

The chain uses TRBV13 and TRBJ2-4, with 7 bases identical to TRBD1. CDR3 length: 18 residues. CDR1 and CDR2 (germline): PRHDT, FYEKMQ (reference sequence). V gave up 5 bases and J gave up 0 bases; unmatched junction bases: 13. This chain's CDR3 is CASSPGTVAEIAKNIQYF. CDR3 in DNA: TGTGCCAGCAGCCCTGGGACAGTAGCCGAGATAGCCAAAAACATTCAGTACTTC.

J is TRBJ1-1 and V is TRBV7-3; TRBD1 matches at 8 bases. Per germline, CDR1 SGHTA and CDR2 FQGTGA. The CDR3 sequence is 14 residues long. The V gene end was trimmed by 0 bases and the J gene end by 5 bases; junction bases not matched to a gene: 2. The CDR3 here is CASSLTGQGTEAFF. CDR3 nucleotide sequence: TGTGCCAGCAGCTTAACCGGACAGGGAACTGAAGCTTTCTTT.

The chain joins TRBV4-2 to TRBJ2-1, with 11 bases identical to TRBD2. Germline V lookup: CDR1 LGHNA, CDR2 YNFKEQ. This CDR3 comprises 16 residues. Trimming at V came to 3 bases and at J to 7 bases, leaving 8 bases not matched to a gene. The CDR3 DNA sequence: TGTGCCAGCAGCCACCGAACTAGCGGGAGAGGAAATGAGCAGTTCTTC. Its protein product is CASSHRTSGRGNEQFF.

The chain has TRBV2 and TRBJ2-5; D unresolved. CDR1 and CDR2 (germline): SNHLY, FYNNEI. The CDR3 is 13 residues long. V lost 4 bases to trimming and J lost 5 bases, with 11 bases between them. CDR3: CASSGVTGETQYF. CDR3 DNA sequence: TGTGCCAGCAGTGGTGTAACCGGGGAGACCCAGTACTTC.